The entry that follows covers one T cell receptor beta chain sequence. Clones were sequenced by immunoSEQ multiplex PCR, and TCRdb holds only the in-frame ones, with some missing. This table holds more than 100,000 clones, roughly 90% found once. These data come from a study of blood T cell repertoires in COVID-19. CDR3 length equals 11 residues. Germline assignment: CDR1 DFQATT and CDR2 SNEGSKA (reference sequence). Germline trimming cut 5 bases from V and 6 bases from J; bases unmatched to any gene: 0. The receptor comes from a woman aged 60-75 years with acute or convalescent COVID-19. The sequenced sample was peripheral blood. The chain links TRBV20-1 to TRBJ1-2; 10 nucleotides line up with TRBD1. The CDR3: CSAGQGDGYTF. As DNA, the CDR3 is TGCAGTGCTGGACAGGGGGATGGCTACACCTTC.